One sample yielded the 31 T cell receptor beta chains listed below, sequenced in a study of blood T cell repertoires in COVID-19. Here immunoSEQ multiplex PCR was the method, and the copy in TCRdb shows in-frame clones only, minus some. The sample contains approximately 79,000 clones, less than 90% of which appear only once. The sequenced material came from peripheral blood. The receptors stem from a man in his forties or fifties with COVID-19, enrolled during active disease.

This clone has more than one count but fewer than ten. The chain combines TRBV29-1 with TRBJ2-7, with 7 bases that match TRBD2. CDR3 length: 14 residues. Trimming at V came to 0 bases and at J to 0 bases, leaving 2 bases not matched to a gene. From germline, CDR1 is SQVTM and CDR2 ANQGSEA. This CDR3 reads CSVEDRGGSYEQYF. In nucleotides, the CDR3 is TGCAGCGTTGAAGACCGCGGGGGCTCCTACGAGCAGTACTTC.

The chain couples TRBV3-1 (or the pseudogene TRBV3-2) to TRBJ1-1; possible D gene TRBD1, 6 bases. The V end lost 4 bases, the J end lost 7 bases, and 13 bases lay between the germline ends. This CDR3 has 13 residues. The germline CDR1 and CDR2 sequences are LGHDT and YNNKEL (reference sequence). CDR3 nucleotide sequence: TGTGCCAGCAGCCTTAGGGGGAGGGATGAAGCTTTCTTT. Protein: CASSLRGRDEAFF.

CDR3 nucleotides: TGTGCCAGCAGCCCTACCCTAAACACTGAAGCTTTCTTT. This encodes CASSPTLNTEAFF. V usage is TRBV3-1 (or the pseudogene TRBV3-2) and J usage is TRBJ1-1; D gene unclear. This CDR3 comprises 13 residues. Trimming shortened V by 4 bases and J by 2 bases, and 8 bases separated the two germline ends. Germline V lookup: CDR1 LGHDT, CDR2 YNNKEL (reference sequence).

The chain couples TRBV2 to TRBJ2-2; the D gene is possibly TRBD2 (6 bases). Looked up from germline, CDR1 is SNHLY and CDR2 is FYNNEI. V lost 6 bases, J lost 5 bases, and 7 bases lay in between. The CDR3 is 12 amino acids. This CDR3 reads CASREGTGELFF. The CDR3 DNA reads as TGTGCCAGCAGGGAGGGGACCGGGGAGCTGTTTTTT.

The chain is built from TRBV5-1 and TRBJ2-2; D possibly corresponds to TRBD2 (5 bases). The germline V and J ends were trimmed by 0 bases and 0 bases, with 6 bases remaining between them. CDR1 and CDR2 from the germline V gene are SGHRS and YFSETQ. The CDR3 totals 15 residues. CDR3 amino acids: CASSLAGANTGELFF. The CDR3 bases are TGCGCCAGCAGCTTGGCCGGGGCGAACACCGGGGAGCTGTTTTTT.

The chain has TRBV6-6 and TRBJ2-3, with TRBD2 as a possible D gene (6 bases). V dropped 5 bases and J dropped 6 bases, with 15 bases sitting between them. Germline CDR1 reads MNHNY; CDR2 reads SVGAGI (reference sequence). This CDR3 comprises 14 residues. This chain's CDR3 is CASSRPGREDTQYF. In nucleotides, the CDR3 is TGTGCCAGCAGTCGACCCGGGAGAGAGGATACGCAGTATTTT.

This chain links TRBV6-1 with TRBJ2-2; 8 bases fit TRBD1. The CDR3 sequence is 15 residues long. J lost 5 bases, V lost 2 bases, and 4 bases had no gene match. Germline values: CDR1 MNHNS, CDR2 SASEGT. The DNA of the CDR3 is TGTGCCAGCAGTGAAATCAGGGGGCGTACCGGGGAGCTGTTTTTT. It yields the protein CASSEIRGRTGELFF.

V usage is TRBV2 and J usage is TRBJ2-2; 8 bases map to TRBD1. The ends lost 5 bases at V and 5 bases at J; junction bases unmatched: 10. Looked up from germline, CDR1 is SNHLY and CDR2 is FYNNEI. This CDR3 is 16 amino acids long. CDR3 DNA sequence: TGTGCCAGCAGTCGAAGCCCAGGGGGCTGGACCGGGGAGCTGTTTTTT. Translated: CASSRSPGGWTGELFF.

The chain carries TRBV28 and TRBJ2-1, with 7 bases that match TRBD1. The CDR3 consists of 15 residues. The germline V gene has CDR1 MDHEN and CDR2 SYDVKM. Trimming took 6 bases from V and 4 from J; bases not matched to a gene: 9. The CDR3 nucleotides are TGTGCCAGCAGGCTTTTGACAGGGCGGTACAATGAGCAGTTCTTC. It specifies CASRLLTGRYNEQFF.

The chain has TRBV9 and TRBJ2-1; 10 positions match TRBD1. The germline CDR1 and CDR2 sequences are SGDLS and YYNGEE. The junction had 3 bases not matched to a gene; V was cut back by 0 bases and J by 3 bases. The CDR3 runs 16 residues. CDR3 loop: CASSVAGQGGYNEQFF. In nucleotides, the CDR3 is TGTGCCAGCAGCGTAGCTGGACAGGGGGGCTACAATGAGCAGTTCTTC.

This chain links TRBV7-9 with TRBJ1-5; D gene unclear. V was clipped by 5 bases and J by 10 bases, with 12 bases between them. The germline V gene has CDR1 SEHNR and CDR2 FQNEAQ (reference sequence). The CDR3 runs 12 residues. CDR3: CASSRGSEPQHF. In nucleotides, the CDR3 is TGTGCCAGCAGCCGAGGGTCCGAACCCCAGCATTTT.

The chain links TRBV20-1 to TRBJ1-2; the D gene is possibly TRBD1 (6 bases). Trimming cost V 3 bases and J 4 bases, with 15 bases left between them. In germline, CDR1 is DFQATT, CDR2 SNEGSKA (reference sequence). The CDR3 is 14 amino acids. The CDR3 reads CSASLSQGGYGYTF. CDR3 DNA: TGCAGTGCTAGTTTGTCCCAAGGGGGCTATGGCTACACCTTC.

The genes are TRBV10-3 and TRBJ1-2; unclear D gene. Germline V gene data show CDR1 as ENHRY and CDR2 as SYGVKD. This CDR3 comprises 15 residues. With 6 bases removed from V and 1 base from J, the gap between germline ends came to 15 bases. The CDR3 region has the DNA TGTGCCATCAGCGCCCGCGGGGATTTTAACTATGGCTACACCTTC. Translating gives CAISARGDFNYGYTF.

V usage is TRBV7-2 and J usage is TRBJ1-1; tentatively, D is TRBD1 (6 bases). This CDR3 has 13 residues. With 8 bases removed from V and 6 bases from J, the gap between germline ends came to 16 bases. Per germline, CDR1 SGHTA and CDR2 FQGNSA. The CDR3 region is CASLGQNRPEAFF. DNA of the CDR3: TGTGCCAGCTTAGGACAGAACCGTCCTGAAGCTTTCTTT.

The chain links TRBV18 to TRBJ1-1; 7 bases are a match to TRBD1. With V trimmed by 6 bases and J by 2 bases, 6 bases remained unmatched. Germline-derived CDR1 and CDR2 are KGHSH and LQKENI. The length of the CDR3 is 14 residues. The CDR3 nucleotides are TGTGCCAGCTCCAACCAGGGGGGAAACACTGAAGCTTTCTTT. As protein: CASSNQGGNTEAFF.

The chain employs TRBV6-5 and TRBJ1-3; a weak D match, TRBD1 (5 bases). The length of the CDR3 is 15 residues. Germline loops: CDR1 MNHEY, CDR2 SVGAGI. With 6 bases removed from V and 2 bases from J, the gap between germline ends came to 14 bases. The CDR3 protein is CASRLTASPGNTIYF. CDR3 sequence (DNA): TGTGCCAGCAGACTGACAGCGAGTCCTGGAAACACCATATATTTT.

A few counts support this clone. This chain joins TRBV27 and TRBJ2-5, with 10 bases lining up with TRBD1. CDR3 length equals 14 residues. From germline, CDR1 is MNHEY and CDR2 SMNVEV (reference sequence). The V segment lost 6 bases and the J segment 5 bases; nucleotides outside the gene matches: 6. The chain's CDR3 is CASRETGGWETQYF. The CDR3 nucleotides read TGTGCCAGCAGGGAGACAGGGGGCTGGGAGACCCAGTACTTC.

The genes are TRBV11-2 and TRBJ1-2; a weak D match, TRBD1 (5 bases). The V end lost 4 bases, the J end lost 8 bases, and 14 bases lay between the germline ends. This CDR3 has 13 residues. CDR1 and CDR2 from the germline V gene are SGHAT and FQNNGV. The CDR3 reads CASSSLGRRGYTF. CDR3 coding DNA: TGTGCCAGCAGCTCATTGGGGCGCAGGGGCTACACCTTC. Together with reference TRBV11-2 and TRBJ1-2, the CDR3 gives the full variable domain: EAGVAQSPRYKIIEKRQSVAFWCNPISGHATLYWYQQILGQGPKLLIQFQNNGVVDDSQLPKDRFSAERLKGVDSTLKIQPAKLEDSAVYLCASSSLGRRGYTFGSGTRLTVV.

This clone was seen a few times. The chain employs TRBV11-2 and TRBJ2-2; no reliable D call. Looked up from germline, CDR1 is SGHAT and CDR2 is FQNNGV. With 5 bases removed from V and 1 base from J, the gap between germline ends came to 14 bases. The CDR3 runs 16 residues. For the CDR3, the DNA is TGTGCCAGCAGCCCCTTTTTCAGAATGAACACCGGGGAGCTGTTTTTT. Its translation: CASSPFFRMNTGELFF.

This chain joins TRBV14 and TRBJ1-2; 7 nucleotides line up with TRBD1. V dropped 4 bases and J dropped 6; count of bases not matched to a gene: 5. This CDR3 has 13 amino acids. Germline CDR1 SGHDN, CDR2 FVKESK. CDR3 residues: CASSPDRNDGYTF. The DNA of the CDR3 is TGTGCCAGCAGCCCGGACAGGAACGATGGCTACACCTTC.

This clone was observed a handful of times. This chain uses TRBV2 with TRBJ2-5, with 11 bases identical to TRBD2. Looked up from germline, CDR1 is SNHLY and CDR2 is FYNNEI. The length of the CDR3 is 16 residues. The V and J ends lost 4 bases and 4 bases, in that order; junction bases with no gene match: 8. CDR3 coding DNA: TGTGCCAGCAGTGTTTTAGCGGGAGGGCTGGGAGAGACCCAGTACTTC. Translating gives CASSVLAGGLGETQYF.

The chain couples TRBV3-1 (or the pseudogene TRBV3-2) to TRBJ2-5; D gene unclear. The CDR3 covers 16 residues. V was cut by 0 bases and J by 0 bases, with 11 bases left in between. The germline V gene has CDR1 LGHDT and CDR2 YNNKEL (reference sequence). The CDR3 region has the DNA TGTGCCAGCAGCCAAGACTCCTCTGAGTACCAAGAGACCCAGTACTTC. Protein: CASSQDSSEYQETQYF.

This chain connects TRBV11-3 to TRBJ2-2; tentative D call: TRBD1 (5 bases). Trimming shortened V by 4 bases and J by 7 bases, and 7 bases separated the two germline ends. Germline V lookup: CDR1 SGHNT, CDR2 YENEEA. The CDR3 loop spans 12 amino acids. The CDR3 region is CASSSGIGELFF. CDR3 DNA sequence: TGTGCCAGCAGCTCAGGGATCGGGGAGCTGTTTTTT. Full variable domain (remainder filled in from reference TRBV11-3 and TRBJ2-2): EAGVVQSPRYKIIEKKQPVAFWCNPISGHNTLYWYLQNLGQGPELLIRYENEEAVDDSQLPKDRFSAERLKGVDSTLKIQPAELGDSAVYLCASSSGIGELFFGEGSRLTVL.

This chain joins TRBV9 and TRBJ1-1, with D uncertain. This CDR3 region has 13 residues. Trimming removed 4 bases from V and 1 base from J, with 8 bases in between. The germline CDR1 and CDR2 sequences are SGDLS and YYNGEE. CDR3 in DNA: TGTGCCAGCAGCACGCGACAGAACACTGAAGCTTTCTTT. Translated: CASSTRQNTEAFF.

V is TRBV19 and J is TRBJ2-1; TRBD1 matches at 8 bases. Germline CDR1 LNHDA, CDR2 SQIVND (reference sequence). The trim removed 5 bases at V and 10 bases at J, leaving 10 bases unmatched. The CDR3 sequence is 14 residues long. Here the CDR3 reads CASSRRDRGWEQFF. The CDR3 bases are TGTGCCAGTAGTCGGCGTGACAGGGGATGGGAGCAGTTCTTC.

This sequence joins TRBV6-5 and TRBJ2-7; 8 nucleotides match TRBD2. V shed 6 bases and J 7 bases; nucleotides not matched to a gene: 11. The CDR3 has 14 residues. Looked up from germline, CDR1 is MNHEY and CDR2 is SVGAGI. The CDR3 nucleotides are TGTGCCAGCAGCTTTACCGGGAGGGTGGTTGAGCAGTACTTC. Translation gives CASSFTGRVVEQYF.

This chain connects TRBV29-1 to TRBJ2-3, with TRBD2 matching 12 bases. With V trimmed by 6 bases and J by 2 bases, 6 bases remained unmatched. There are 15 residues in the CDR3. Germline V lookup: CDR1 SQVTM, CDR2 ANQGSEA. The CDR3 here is CSVPGTSGPTDTQYF. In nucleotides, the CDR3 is TGCAGCGTCCCCGGGACTAGCGGGCCCACAGATACGCAGTATTTT.

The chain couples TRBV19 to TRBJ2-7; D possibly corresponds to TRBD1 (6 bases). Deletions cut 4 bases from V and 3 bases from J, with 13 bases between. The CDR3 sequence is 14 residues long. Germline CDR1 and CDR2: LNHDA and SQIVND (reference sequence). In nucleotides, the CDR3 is TGTGCCAGTAGTAGCCGGACAGCATTCTACGAGCAGTACTTC. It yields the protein CASSSRTAFYEQYF.

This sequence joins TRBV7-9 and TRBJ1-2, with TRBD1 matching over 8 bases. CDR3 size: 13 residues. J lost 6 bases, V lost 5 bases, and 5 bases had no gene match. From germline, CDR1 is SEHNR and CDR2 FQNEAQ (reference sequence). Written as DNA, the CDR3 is TGTGCCAGCAGCATCAGGGGGCGCGATGGCTACACCTTC. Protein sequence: CASSIRGRDGYTF.

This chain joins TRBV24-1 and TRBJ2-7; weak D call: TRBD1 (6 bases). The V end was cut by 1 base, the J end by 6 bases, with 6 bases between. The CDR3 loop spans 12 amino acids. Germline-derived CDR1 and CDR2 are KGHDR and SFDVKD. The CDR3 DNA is TGTGCCACCAGTGATTTCAGGGGCGAGCAGTACTTC. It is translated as CATSDFRGEQYF.

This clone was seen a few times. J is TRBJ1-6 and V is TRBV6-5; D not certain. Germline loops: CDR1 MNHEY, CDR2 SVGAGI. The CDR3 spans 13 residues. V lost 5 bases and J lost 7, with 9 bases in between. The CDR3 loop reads CASSLRENSPLHF. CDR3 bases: TGTGCCAGCAGTCTAAGAGAGAATTCACCCCTCCACTTT.